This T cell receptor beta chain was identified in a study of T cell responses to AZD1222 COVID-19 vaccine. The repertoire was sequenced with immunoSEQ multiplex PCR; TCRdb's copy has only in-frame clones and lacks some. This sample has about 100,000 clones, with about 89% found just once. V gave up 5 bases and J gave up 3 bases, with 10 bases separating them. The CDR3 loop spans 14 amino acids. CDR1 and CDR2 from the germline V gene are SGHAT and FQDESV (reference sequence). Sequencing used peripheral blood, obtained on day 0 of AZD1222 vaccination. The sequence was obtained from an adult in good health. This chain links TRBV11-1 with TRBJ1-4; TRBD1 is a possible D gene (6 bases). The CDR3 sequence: CASSQGGPNEKLFF. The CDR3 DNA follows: TGTGCCAGCAGCCAAGGGGGACCTAATGAAAAACTGTTTTTT.